This T cell receptor (beta chain) is drawn from a study of early T cells in non-severe SARS-CoV-2 infection. Background on the study: Alpha and beta chains were unpaired, from unsorted whole-blood bulk RNA. Whole-study results and caveats: Reliance on VDJdb matching favored anti-spike CD8 responses; private and CD4 specificities were missed.

Each cDNA molecule carried a unique molecular identifier. TCRdb re-derived calls from the 5' RACE reads in MiXCR, one entry per CDR3 protein. The data contain approximately 57,000 distinct CDR3 sequences, approximately 12% of them seen just once; the ten biggest clones take up about 1.4%. This clonotype appeared many times. Its cognate antigen is unknown. The sample comprised whole blood. The clonotype comes from an adult who was a healthcare worker with PCR-confirmed SARS-CoV-2 infection or an uninfected control (not recorded which).

Here the CDR3 DNA reads TGCGCCAGCAGCCAAGAGGGAGGGGGCTACTCCTACAATGAGCAGTTCTTC. Translation gives CASSQEGGGYSYNEQFF. The V gene is TRBV4-1, the J gene TRBJ2-1; D may match TRBD1 or TRBD2 (7 bases each). There are 17 residues in the CDR3. The germline gives CDR1 MGHRA, CDR2 YSYEKL. The V and J ends lost 0 bases and 0 bases respectively, with 12 bases between them.